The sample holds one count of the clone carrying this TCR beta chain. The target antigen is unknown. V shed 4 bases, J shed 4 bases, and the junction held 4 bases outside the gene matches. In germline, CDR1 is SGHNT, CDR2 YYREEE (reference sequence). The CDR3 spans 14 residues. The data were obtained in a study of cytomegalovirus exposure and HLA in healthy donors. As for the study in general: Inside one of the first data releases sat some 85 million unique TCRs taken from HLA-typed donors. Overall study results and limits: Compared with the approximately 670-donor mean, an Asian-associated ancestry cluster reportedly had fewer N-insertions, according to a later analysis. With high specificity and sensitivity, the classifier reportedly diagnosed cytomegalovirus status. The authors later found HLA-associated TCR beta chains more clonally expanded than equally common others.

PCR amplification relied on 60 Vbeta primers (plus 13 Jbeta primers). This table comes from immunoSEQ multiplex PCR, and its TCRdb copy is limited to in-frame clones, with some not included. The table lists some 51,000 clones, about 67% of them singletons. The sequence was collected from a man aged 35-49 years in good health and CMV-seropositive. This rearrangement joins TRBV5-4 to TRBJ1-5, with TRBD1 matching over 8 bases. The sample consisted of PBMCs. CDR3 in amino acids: CASSPGQGNQPQHF. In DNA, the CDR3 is TGTGCCAGCAGCCCAGGACAGGGAAATCAGCCCCAGCATTTT.